The 9 T cell receptor beta chains below were found in one sample sequenced in a study of CD8 T cells in ankylosing spondylitis. Via MiXCR, TCRdb re-called the 5' RACE reads, giving one row per CDR3 protein. Among 300,000 to 350,000 distinct CDR3 sequences listed, approximately 15% were seen once. Source material: blood, either unsorted or a sorted T cell fraction (not recorded which). Receptors were obtained from a male donor with ankylosing spondylitis or in good health (not recorded which).

CDR3: CASSLEQGQETQYF. The CDR3 DNA follows: TGCGCCAGCAGCTTGGAGCAGGGCCAAGAGACCCAGTACTTC. The chain couples TRBV5-1 to TRBJ2-5, with a tentative D call TRBD1 (5 bases). This CDR3 is 14 amino acids long. CDR1 is SGHRS, CDR2 YFSETQ, per germline. Trimming left V 0 bases short and J 1 base short, with 7 bases between.

The CDR3 is CSALGGRADTQYF. CDR3 in DNA: TGCAGTGCTCTGGGGGGGCGGGCAGATACGCAGTATTTT. The gene calls are TRBV20-1 and TRBJ2-3, with TRBD2 as a possible D gene (7 bases). The CDR3 runs to 13 residues. The ends were cut back, 5 bases at V and 4 bases at J, with 13 bases in the middle. Per germline, CDR1 DFQATT and CDR2 SNEGSKA (reference sequence).

The rearrangement joins TRBV20-1 to TRBJ2-3; D ambiguous. The V gene's germline CDR1 is DFQATT and CDR2 SNEGSKA (reference sequence). The CDR3 sequence is 15 residues long. Deletions cut 3 bases from V and 2 bases from J, with 15 bases between. The CDR3 DNA is TGCAGTGCTAGGTCGTTAGGAACGGCCACAGATACGCAGTATTTT. Its translation is CSARSLGTATDTQYF.

This clonotype was observed a few times. The chain joins TRBV18 to TRBJ2-7, with a tentative D call TRBD2 (6 bases). CDR3 length equals 15 residues. Trimming cost V 2 bases and J 8 bases, with 19 bases left between them. Germline CDR1 reads KGHSH; CDR2 reads LQKENI. CDR3 nucleotide sequence: TGTGCCAGCTCACCATCTGCTAGCGCCCCCGGAAAGCAGTACTTC. It translates to CASSPSASAPGKQYF.

J is TRBJ1-5 and V is TRBV20-1, with 10 bases that match TRBD1. With 3 bases clipped from V and 6 bases from J, the junction kept 17 bases outside the gene matches. This CDR3 has 18 amino acids. Germline assignment: CDR1 DFQATT and CDR2 SNEGSKA (reference sequence). CDR3: CSASQRRDRGSTRQPQHF. Here the CDR3 DNA reads TGCAGTGCTAGCCAACGCCGGGACAGGGGATCGACTCGTCAGCCCCAGCATTTT.

This clonotype was recorded a few times. This sequence joins TRBV6-5 and TRBJ2-1; D is possibly TRBD1 (6 bases). The V end lost 3 bases, the J end lost 7 bases, and 16 bases lay between the germline ends. The germline V gene encodes CDR1 MNHEY and CDR2 SVGAGI. This CDR3 is 15 amino acids long. The CDR3 is CASSYSGTTGNEQFF. In nucleotides, the CDR3 is TGTGCCAGCAGTTATTCCGGGACAACGGGGAATGAGCAGTTCTTC.

This clonotype has a handful of counts. This chain joins TRBV5-1 and TRBJ2-7; 7 nucleotides line up with TRBD2. CDR1 and CDR2 from the germline V gene are SGHRS and YFSETQ. Germline trimming cut 3 bases from V and 6 bases from J; bases unmatched to any gene: 9. The CDR3 has 14 amino acids. The CDR3 loop is CASSSGGGASEQYF. The CDR3 nucleotides are TGCGCCAGCAGCTCCGGCGGGGGTGCTTCCGAGCAGTACTTC.

In its sample, this clonotype was seen a few times. The genes are TRBV5-1 and TRBJ2-3; weak D call: TRBD1 (6 bases). Trimming removed 0 bases from V and 2 bases from J, with 13 bases in between. The CDR3 runs 16 residues. Germline V gene sequence: CDR1 SGHRS, CDR2 YFSETQ. CDR3 sequence: CASSLGAGENTDTQYF. The CDR3 bases are TGCGCCAGCAGCTTGGGAGCAGGGGAAAACACAGATACGCAGTATTTT.

This clonotype came up a few times. The V call is TRBV20-1, the J call TRBJ2-5; TRBD1 matches at 7 bases. Germline CDR1 is DFQATT and CDR2 is SNEGSKA (reference sequence). J gave up 1 base and V 3 bases, and 5 bases lay outside the gene matches. CDR3 size: 14 residues. The CDR3 bases are TGCAGTGCTAGGCGACAGGGTGGCCAAGAGACCCAGTACTTC. Translation gives CSARRQGGQETQYF.